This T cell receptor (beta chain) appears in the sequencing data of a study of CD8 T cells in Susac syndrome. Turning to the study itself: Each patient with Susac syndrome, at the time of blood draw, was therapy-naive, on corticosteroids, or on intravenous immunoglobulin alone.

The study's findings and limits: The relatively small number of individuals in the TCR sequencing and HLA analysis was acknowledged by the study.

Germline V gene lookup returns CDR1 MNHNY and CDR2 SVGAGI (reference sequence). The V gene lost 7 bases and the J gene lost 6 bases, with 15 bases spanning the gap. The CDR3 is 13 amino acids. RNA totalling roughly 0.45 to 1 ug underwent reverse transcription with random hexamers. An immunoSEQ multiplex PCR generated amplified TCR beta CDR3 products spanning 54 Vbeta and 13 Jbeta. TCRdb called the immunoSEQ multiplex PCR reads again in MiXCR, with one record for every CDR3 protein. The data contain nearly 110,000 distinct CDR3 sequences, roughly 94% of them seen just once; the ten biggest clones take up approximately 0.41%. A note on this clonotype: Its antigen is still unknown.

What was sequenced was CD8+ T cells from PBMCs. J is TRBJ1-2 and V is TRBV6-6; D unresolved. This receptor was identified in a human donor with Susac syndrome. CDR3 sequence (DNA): TGTGCCAGCACTCCTCACCCCAAGGATGGCTACACCTTC. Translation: CASTPHPKDGYTF.